This T cell receptor beta chain is from a study of blood T cell repertoires in COVID-19. Study at large: Sources were T cells, B-cell-depleted T cells, or PBMCs; the material itself was cDNA or gDNA.

The assay was immunoSEQ multiplex PCR, and TCRdb's table has in-frame clones only and misses some. The repertoire holds 200,000 to 250,000 clones, with about 85% as singletons. Sequencing used peripheral blood. The source is an elderly woman with active or convalescent COVID-19.

CDR3 loop: CASSLLFRTGAYNEQFF. CDR3 in DNA: TGTGCCAGCAGCTTGTTATTTAGGACAGGGGCCTACAATGAGCAGTTCTTC. This chain connects TRBV5-5 to TRBJ2-1; TRBD1 aligns across 9 bases. With V trimmed by 1 base and J by 2 bases, 7 bases remained unmatched. The germline gives CDR1 SGHKS, CDR2 YYEKEE (reference sequence). The CDR3 has 17 amino acids.